The next 19 T cell receptor beta chains were all read from a single sample in a study of blood T cell repertoires in COVID-19. Using immunoSEQ multiplex PCR, the repertoire was profiled, and TCRdb retains in-frame clones only, with some absent. The profile shows under 350,000 clones, 86% of them singletons. The material sequenced was peripheral blood. These receptors were obtained from a man aged 18 to 29 with active or convalescent COVID-19.

V and J are TRBV7-2 and TRBJ1-6, with 9 bases aligning to TRBD1. Unmatched junction bases numbered 9, after V lost 6 bases and J lost 9 bases. The CDR3 sequence is 15 residues long. Germline CDR1 and CDR2: SGHTA and FQGNSA. The CDR3 sequence: CASRENRGLGSPLHF. The CDR3 region has the DNA TGTGCCAGCAGGGAAAACAGGGGGCTGGGTTCACCCCTCCACTTT.

This chain connects TRBV30 to TRBJ2-7, with a weak D call TRBD1 (5 bases). Trimming took off 6 bases at V and 4 bases at J, with 13 bases between the two ends. The CDR3 loop spans 12 amino acids. Germline CDR1 and CDR2: GTSNPN and SVGIG (reference sequence). The CDR3 loop is CACQGTKYEQYF. The CDR3, as DNA: TGTGCCTGCCAGGGAACAAAATACGAGCAGTACTTC.

The chain carries TRBV29-1 and TRBJ2-2; D gene unclear. V was pared by 5 bases and J by 6 bases, with 10 bases between. CDR3 length: 12 amino acids. From germline, CDR1 is SQVTM and CDR2 ANQGSEA. CDR3 in DNA: TGCAGCGTTTCCTCTAGGCCCGGGGAGCTGTTTTTT. Translation gives CSVSSRPGELFF.

The V call is TRBV6-1, the J call TRBJ2-7; D is ambiguous. This CDR3 spans 13 amino acids. Germline CDR1 reads MNHNS; CDR2 reads SASEGT. With 5 bases removed from V and 3 bases from J, the gap between germline ends came to 11 bases. CDR3: CASSYYRGYEQYF. The CDR3 DNA reads TGTGCCAGCAGTTATTATAGAGGCTACGAGCAGTACTTC.

This clone was seen only once. The chain uses TRBV24-1 and TRBJ1-5, with 7 positions matching TRBD1. Germline CDR1 and CDR2: KGHDR and SFDVKD. The CDR3 is 13 residues long. V trimming: 2 bases; J trimming: 6 bases; junction bases outside the gene matches: 0. DNA for the CDR3: TGTGCCACCAGTGATTACAGGGGTCAGCCCCAGCATTTT. This encodes CATSDYRGQPQHF.

This clone has a single count. The V and J genes are TRBV5-1 and TRBJ2-5; 8 nucleotides match TRBD1. Germline CDR1 SGHRS, CDR2 YFSETQ. V lost 4 bases to trimming and J lost 4 bases; unmatched junction nucleotides: 9. CDR3 length: 15 amino acids. The CDR3 nucleotides are TGCGCCAGCAGCGGAGGGACAGGTGGAAGAGAGACCCAGTACTTC. It specifies CASSGGTGGRETQYF.

V and J are TRBV2 and TRBJ1-2; D is uncertain. CDR3 length: 15 residues. Germline V gene sequence: CDR1 SNHLY, CDR2 FYNNEI. The V end was cut by 2 bases, the J end by 8 bases, with 18 bases between. The CDR3: CASSEFEGSQAGYTF. The DNA of the CDR3 is TGTGCCAGCAGTGAATTCGAGGGATCTCAGGCCGGCTACACCTTC.

Remarks on this clone: At the DNA level, this CDR3 is encoded by other sequences in the same sample as well. The chain links TRBV5-1 to TRBJ2-3, with 7 bases fitting TRBD2. The CDR3 totals 13 residues. The V segment lost 5 bases and the J segment 1 base; nucleotides outside the gene matches: 1. From germline, CDR1 is SGHRS and CDR2 YFSETQ. Here the CDR3 DNA reads TGCGCCAGCAGGGCGGGGGGCACAGATACGCAGTATTTT. This encodes CASRAGGTDTQYF.

This chain connects TRBV28 to TRBJ1-2; no definite D call. In germline, CDR1 is MDHEN, CDR2 SYDVKM. The CDR3 is made up of 14 amino acids. With 4 bases removed from V and 4 bases from J, the gap between germline ends came to 13 bases. The CDR3 nucleotides are TGTGCCAGCAGTTATGGAGCTGGAGGCTATGGCTACACCTTC. Translation gives CASSYGAGGYGYTF.

The genes are TRBV6-1 and TRBJ1-4; unclear D gene. The germline gives CDR1 MNHNS, CDR2 SASEGT. Deletions cut 2 bases from V and 8 bases from J, with 12 bases between. The CDR3 is 14 residues long. CDR3 sequence reads: CASSEREAGEKLFF. CDR3 sequence (DNA): TGTGCCAGCAGTGAAAGGGAGGCAGGCGAAAAACTGTTTTTT.

J is TRBJ1-3 and V is TRBV5-1; 7 bases agree with TRBD1. Unmatched junction bases numbered 7, after V lost 4 bases and J lost 6 bases. Per the germline V gene, CDR1 is SGHRS and CDR2 is YFSETQ. The CDR3 is made up of 14 amino acids. CDR3 sequence reads: CASSLLQGSNTIYF. The CDR3 DNA is TGCGCCAGCAGCCTCCTACAGGGGTCAAACACCATATATTTT.

This chain uses TRBV9 with TRBJ2-7; TRBD2 might be the D (6 bases). Between the trimmed V and J ends, which lost 2 bases and 4 bases, there was a span of 13 bases. This CDR3 is 14 amino acids long. CDR1 is SGDLS, CDR2 YYNGEE, per germline. In DNA, the CDR3 is TGTGCCAGCAGCGTCGCAGGAGGGCCATACGAGCAGTACTTC. Protein sequence: CASSVAGGPYEQYF.

The chain recombines TRBV10-3 with TRBJ2-1; the match to TRBD1 covers 8 bases. The V gene end was trimmed by 11 bases and the J gene end by 3 bases; junction bases not matched to a gene: 6. Germline CDR1 ENHRY, CDR2 SYGVKD. The CDR3 covers 13 residues. In DNA form, the CDR3 reads TGTGCCTCGACAGGGGAAGGCTACAATGAGCAGTTCTTC. Translation gives CASTGEGYNEQFF.

CDR3 bases: TGTGCCACCAGTGACCCTGACAGGGGTGGAAACACCATATATTTT. This gives the protein CATSDPDRGGNTIYF. V gene TRBV24-1 combines with J gene TRBJ1-3; TRBD1 matches at 8 bases. Per germline, CDR1 KGHDR and CDR2 SFDVKD. Germline trimming cut 4 bases from V and 3 bases from J; bases unmatched to any gene: 4. The CDR3 is 15 residues long.

The sample holds a few counts of this clone. Other DNA sequences of this sample code for an identical CDR3. The chain recombines TRBV9 with TRBJ2-1, with TRBD2 identical over 9 bases. This CDR3 comprises 14 residues. Germline CDR1 reads SGDLS; CDR2 reads YYNGEE. V lost 0 bases to trimming and J lost 5 bases; unmatched junction nucleotides: 0. CDR3 sequence reads: CASSVGLADNEQFF. The CDR3 DNA is TGTGCCAGCAGCGTAGGACTAGCGGACAATGAGCAGTTCTTC.

This sequence joins TRBV5-1 and TRBJ2-5, with 7 bases fitting TRBD2. CDR1 and CDR2 from the germline V gene are SGHRS and YFSETQ. V lost 4 bases to trimming and J lost 3 bases; unmatched junction nucleotides: 9. The length of the CDR3 is 15 residues. CDR3 in DNA: TGCGCCAGCAGCCCGGCCGGGAGGATAGAAGAGACCCAGTACTTC. Protein: CASSPAGRIEETQYF.

The V and J genes are TRBV18 and TRBJ1-3, with 7 bases identical to TRBD1. CDR1 and CDR2 (germline): KGHSH, LQKENI. The CDR3 runs to 14 residues. The junction had 3 bases not matched to a gene; V was cut back by 3 bases and J by 4 bases. CDR3: CASSPGTVGNTIYF. The DNA for the CDR3 is TGTGCCAGCTCACCCGGGACAGTAGGAAACACCATATATTTT.

J is TRBJ2-1 and V is TRBV4-1, with D uncertain. Germline CDR1 MGHRA, CDR2 YSYEKL. The CDR3 has 13 amino acids. With 4 bases removed from V and 8 bases from J, the gap between germline ends came to 12 bases. The CDR3 region has the DNA TGCGCCAGCAGCCCCACCCGGTCCGATGAGCAGTTCTTC. Its protein is CASSPTRSDEQFF.

The chain carries TRBV10-2 and TRBJ2-1; D perhaps matches TRBD2 (6 bases). CDR3 length: 17 amino acids. The ends were cut back, 4 bases at V and 3 bases at J, with 19 bases in the middle. Germline lookup yields CDR1 WSHSY and CDR2 SAAADI. CDR3 protein: CASSADSGGVYYNEQFF. CDR3 nucleotides: TGCGCCAGCAGTGCGGATAGCGGAGGAGTCTACTACAATGAGCAGTTCTTC.